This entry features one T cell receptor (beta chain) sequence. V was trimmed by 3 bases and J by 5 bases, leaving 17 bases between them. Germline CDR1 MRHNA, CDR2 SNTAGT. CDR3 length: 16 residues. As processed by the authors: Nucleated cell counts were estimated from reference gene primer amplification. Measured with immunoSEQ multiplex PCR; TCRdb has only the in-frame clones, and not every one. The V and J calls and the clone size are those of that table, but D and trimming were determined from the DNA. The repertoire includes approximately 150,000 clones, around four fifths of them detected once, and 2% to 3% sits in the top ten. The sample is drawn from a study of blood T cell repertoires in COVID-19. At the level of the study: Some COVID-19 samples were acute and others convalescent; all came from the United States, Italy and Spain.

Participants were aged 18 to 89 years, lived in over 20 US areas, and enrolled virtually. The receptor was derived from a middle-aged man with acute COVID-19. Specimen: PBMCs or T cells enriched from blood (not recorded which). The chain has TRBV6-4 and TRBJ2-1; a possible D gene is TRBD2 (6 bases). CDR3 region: CASSEFQTRTNNEQFF. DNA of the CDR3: TGTGCCAGCAGTGAATTTCAGACTAGGACGAACAATGAGCAGTTCTTC.